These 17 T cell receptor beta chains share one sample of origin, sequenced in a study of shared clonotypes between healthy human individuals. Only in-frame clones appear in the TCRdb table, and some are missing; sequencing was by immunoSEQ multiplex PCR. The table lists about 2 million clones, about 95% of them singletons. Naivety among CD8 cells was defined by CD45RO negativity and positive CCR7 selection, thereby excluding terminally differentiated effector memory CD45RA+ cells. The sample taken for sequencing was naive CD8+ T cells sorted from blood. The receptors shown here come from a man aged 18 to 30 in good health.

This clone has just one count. The DNA of the CDR3 is TGCGCCAGCAGCCAAGGGCCGACCACTGAAGCTTTCTTT. Amino acid sequence: CASSQGPTTEAFF. This chain links TRBV4-1 with TRBJ1-1; D not certain. Per germline, CDR1 MGHRA and CDR2 YSYEKL. The CDR3 runs 13 residues. V was cut by 1 base and J by 4 bases, with 7 bases left in between.

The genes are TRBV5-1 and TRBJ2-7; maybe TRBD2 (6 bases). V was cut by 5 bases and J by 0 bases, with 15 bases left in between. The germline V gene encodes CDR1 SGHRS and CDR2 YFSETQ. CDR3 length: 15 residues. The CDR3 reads CASRGEAVSSYEQYF. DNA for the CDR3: TGCGCCAGCAGAGGGGAGGCGGTAAGCTCCTACGAGCAGTACTTC.

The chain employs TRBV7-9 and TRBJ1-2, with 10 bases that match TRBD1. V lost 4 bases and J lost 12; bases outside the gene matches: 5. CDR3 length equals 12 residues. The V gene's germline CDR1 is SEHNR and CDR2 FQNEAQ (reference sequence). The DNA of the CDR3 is TGTGCCAGCAGCTATGGGACAGGGGAACACACCTTC. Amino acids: CASSYGTGEHTF.

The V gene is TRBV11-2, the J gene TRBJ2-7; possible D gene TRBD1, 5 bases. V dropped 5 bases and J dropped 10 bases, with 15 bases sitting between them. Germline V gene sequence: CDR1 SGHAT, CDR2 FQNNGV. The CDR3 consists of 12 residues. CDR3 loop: CASSPWTTLQYF. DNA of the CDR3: TGTGCCAGCAGCCCATGGACAACCCTACAGTACTTC.

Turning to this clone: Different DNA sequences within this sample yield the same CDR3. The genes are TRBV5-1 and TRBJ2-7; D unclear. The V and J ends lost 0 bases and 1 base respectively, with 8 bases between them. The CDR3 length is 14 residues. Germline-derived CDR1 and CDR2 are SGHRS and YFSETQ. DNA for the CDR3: TGCGCCAGCAGCTTGGTGGCAGGATCCTACGAGCAGTACTTC. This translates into CASSLVAGSYEQYF.

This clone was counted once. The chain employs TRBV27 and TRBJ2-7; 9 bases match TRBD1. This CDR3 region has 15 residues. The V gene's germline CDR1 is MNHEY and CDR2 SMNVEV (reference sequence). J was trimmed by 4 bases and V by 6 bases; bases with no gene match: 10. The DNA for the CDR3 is TGTGCCAGCAGAGATTCTGTAGGGACAGGGTACGAGCAGTACTTC. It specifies CASRDSVGTGYEQYF.

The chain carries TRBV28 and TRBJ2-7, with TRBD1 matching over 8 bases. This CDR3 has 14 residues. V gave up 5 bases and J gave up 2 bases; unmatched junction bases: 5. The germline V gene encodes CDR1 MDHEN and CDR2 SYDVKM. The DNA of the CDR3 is TGTGCCAGCAGTCCGCAGGGGGCTGCCTACGAGCAGTACTTC. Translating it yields CASSPQGAAYEQYF.

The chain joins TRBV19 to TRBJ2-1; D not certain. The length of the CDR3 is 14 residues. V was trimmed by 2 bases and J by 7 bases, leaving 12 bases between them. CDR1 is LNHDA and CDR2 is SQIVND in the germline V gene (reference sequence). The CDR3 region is CASSISLTPNEQFF. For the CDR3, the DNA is TGTGCCAGTAGTATAAGTCTCACCCCAAATGAGCAGTTCTTC.

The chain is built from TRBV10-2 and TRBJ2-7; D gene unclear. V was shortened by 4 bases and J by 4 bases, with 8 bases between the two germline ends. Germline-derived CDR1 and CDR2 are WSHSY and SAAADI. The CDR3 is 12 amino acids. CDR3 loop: CASSGIAYEQYF. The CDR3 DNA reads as TGCGCCAGCAGTGGAATAGCTTACGAGCAGTACTTC.

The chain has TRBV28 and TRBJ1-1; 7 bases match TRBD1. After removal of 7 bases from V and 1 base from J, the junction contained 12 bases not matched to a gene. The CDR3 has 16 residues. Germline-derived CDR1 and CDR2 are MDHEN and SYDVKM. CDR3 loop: CASTDRVRGGNTEAFF. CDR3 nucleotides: TGTGCCAGCACCGACAGGGTCCGGGGAGGGAACACTGAAGCTTTCTTT.

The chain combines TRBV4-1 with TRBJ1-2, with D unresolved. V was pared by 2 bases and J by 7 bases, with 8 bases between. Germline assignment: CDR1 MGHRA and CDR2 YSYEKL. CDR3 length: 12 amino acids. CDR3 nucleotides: TGCGCCAGCAGCCAAAGCCCTTTTGGCTACACCTTC. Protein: CASSQSPFGYTF.

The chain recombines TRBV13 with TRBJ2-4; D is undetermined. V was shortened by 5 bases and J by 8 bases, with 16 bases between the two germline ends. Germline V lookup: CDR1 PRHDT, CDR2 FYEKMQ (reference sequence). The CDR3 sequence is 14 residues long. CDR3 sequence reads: CASSPTPQADIQYF. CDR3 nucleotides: TGTGCCAGCAGCCCTACTCCCCAGGCAGACATTCAGTACTTC.

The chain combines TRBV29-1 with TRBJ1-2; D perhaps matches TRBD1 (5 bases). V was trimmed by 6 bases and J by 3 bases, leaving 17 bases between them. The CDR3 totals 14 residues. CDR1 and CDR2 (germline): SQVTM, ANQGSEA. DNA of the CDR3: TGCAGCGTCCTTCTAGTAGGGACTCACTATGGCTACACCTTC. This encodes CSVLLVGTHYGYTF.

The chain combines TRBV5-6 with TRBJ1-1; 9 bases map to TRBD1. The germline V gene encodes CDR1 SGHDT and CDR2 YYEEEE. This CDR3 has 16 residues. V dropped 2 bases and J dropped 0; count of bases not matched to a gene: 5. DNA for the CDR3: TGTGCCAGCAGCTTTGGAGGACAGGGGATGAACACTGAAGCTTTCTTT. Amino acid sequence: CASSFGGQGMNTEAFF.

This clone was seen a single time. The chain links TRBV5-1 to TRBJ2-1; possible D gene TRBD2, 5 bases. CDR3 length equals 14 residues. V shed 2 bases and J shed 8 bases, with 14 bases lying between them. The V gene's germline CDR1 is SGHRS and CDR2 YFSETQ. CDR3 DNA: TGCGCCAGCAGCTTACGTCAACTAGTCGATGAGCAGTTCTTC. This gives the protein CASSLRQLVDEQFF.

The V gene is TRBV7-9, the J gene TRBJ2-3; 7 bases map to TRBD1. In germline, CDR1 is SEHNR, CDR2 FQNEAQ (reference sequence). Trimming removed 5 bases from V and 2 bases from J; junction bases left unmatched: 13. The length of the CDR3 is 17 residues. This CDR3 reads CASSPRTGVIPTDTQYF. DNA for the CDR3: TGTGCCAGCAGCCCTCGAACAGGGGTAATACCCACAGATACGCAGTATTTT.

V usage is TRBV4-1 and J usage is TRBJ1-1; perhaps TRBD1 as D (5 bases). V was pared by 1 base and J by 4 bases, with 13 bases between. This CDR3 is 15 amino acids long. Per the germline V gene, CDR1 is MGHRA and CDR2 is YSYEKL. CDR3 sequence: CASSQGWGDGTEAFF. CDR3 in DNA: TGCGCCAGCAGCCAAGGTTGGGGGGACGGCACTGAAGCTTTCTTT.